The 17 T cell receptor beta chains in this list originate from one sample, sequenced in a study of OX40 agonist ivuxolimab in advanced cancers. Measured with immunoSEQ multiplex PCR; TCRdb has only the in-frame clones, and not every one. Here the sample spans some 96,000 clones, roughly 90% being singletons. This sample comprised CD4+ or CD8+ T cells sorted from blood, obtained in a trial of the OX40 agonist ivuxolimab. The receptors originated from an adult with an advanced solid tumor such as melanoma, head and neck, liver or kidney cancer.

The V and J genes are TRBV28 and TRBJ2-7; D perhaps matches TRBD2 (5 bases). V was trimmed by 6 bases and J by 1 base, leaving 16 bases between them. The CDR3 extends over 15 amino acids. The germline V gene has CDR1 MDHEN and CDR2 SYDVKM. The CDR3 bases are TGTGCCAGCAGCTCTAATGGGGAGCGGTCCTACGAGCAGTACTTC. Protein sequence: CASSSNGERSYEQYF.

V is TRBV5-1 and J is TRBJ2-7; 8 bases are shared with TRBD1. This CDR3 has 13 amino acids. The trim removed 3 bases at V and 7 bases at J, leaving 6 bases unmatched. Germline assignment: CDR1 SGHRS and CDR2 YFSETQ. CDR3 nucleotide sequence: TGCGCCAGCAGCTCTGGACAGGGCGGGGAGCAGTACTTC. Its protein is CASSSGQGGEQYF. The complete variable domain, with remaining parts taken from reference TRBV5-1 and TRBJ2-7, reads KAGVTQTPRYLIKTRGQQVTLSCSPISGHRSVSWYQQTPGQGLQFLFEYFSETQRNKGNFPGRFSGRQFSNSRSEMNVSTLELGDSALYLCASSSGQGGEQYFGPGTRLTVT.

The chain recombines TRBV7-8 with TRBJ2-7, with TRBD2 identical over 10 bases. Trimming at V came to 6 bases and at J to 4 bases, leaving 12 bases not matched to a gene. The CDR3 loop spans 16 amino acids. Germline assignment: CDR1 SGHVS and CDR2 FQNEAQ. DNA for the CDR3: TGTGCCAGCAGTCCTCCGATTGCTAGCGGGAGTTACGAGCAGTACTTC. It is translated as CASSPPIASGSYEQYF.

The rearrangement joins TRBV28 to TRBJ1-4; TRBD1 aligns across 9 bases. Germline V gene data show CDR1 as MDHEN and CDR2 as SYDVKM. The CDR3 sequence is 15 residues long. The V segment lost 4 bases and the J segment 8 bases; nucleotides outside the gene matches: 8. The CDR3 nucleotides are TGTGCCAGCAGTTATTTGGACAGGGGTGGCGAAAAACTGTTTTTT. It codes for CASSYLDRGGEKLFF. The full variable domain, in which reference TRBV28 and TRBJ1-4 provide the parts outside the CDR3, is DVKVTQSSRYLVKRTGEKVFLECVQDMDHENMFWYRQDPGLGLRLIYFSYDVKMKEKGDIPEGYSVSREKKERFSLILESASTNQTSMYLCASSYLDRGGEKLFFGSGTQLSVL.

The sample holds a few counts of this clone. The CDR3 DNA reads as TGTGCCAGCAGGTCGGGTCGGACAGGGAGCAATCAGCCCCAGCATTTT. Translated, it gives CASRSGRTGSNQPQHF. The J gene is TRBJ1-5, the V gene TRBV27; 8 bases agree with TRBD1. The CDR3 has 16 residues. V gave up 6 bases and J gave up 1 base; unmatched junction bases: 8. Germline V CDR1 and CDR2: MNHEY, SMNVEV (reference sequence).

As DNA, the CDR3 is TGTGCCAGCAGCTTGGCCGGGAGTGATACGCAGTATTTT. This gives the protein CASSLAGSDTQYF. V and J are TRBV5-6 and TRBJ2-3; maybe TRBD2 (6 bases). V was shortened by 0 bases and J by 6 bases, with 8 bases between the two germline ends. The length of the CDR3 is 13 residues. From germline, CDR1 is SGHDT and CDR2 YYEEEE.

This chain joins TRBV10-3 and TRBJ2-7, with D hard to call. From germline, CDR1 is ENHRY and CDR2 SYGVKD. This CDR3 is built from 14 residues. Trimming pared 2 bases from V and 0 bases from J, leaving 8 bases between. The CDR3 here is CAISEPYSSYEQYF. The DNA for the CDR3 is TGTGCCATCAGTGAGCCGTACAGCTCCTACGAGCAGTACTTC.

This chain connects TRBV7-6 to TRBJ2-2; D call uncertain. Trimming took 1 base from V and 5 from J, leaving 5 bases between them. Germline CDR1 is SGHVS and CDR2 is FNYEAQ. This CDR3 spans 13 amino acids. CDR3 region: CASSLVPTGELFF. CDR3 DNA sequence: TGTGCCAGCAGCTTAGTGCCTACCGGGGAGCTGTTTTTT.

The rearrangement links TRBV5-1 to TRBJ1-1; D gene ambiguous. CDR1 is SGHRS and CDR2 is YFSETQ in the germline V gene. V was pared by 0 bases and J by 7 bases, with 4 bases between. The CDR3 length is 11 residues. The CDR3 is CASSLESEAFF. CDR3 nucleotide sequence: TGCGCCAGCAGCTTGGAGAGTGAAGCTTTCTTT. The complete variable domain, with remaining parts taken from reference TRBV5-1 and TRBJ1-1, reads KAGVTQTPRYLIKTRGQQVTLSCSPISGHRSVSWYQQTPGQGLQFLFEYFSETQRNKGNFPGRFSGRQFSNSRSEMNVSTLELGDSALYLCASSLESEAFFGQGTRLTVV.

The CDR3 spells CASRSPSGQGGREYF. The CDR3 DNA reads as TGTGCCAGCAGGTCGCCGTCGGGACAGGGGGGAAGGGAGTACTTC. The chain links TRBV28 to TRBJ2-7, with 11 bases identical to TRBD1. Germline values: CDR1 MDHEN, CDR2 SYDVKM. CDR3 length equals 15 residues. Trimming cost V 6 bases and J 11 bases; bases outside gene matches: 15.

The chain employs TRBV7-9 and TRBJ2-3; D remains ambiguous. V was clipped by 11 bases and J by 1 base, with 13 bases between them. This CDR3 has 13 amino acids. Per germline, CDR1 SEHNR and CDR2 FQNEAQ (reference sequence). CDR3 DNA sequence: TGTGCCGGTCGATCGACTGGCACAGATACGCAGTATTTT. Residues: CAGRSTGTDTQYF. Variable domain in full (rest from reference TRBV7-9 and TRBJ2-3): DTGVSQNPRHKITKRGQNVTFRCDPISEHNRLYWYRQTLGQGPEFLTYFQNEAQLEKSRLLSDRFSAERPKGSFSTLEIQRTEQGDSAMYLCAGRSTGTDTQYFGPGTRLTVL.

This chain links TRBV10-3 with TRBJ2-2, with unresolved D. The CDR3 contains 12 residues. Germline values: CDR1 ENHRY, CDR2 SYGVKD. Deletions cut 5 bases from V and 6 bases from J, with 7 bases between. DNA of the CDR3: TGTGCCATCAGTTGGGTCGCCGGGGAGCTGTTTTTT. Its translation: CAISWVAGELFF.

This clone appeared a single time. The chain links TRBV4-2 to TRBJ1-3; D not resolved. The CDR3 covers 17 residues. V was cut by 0 bases and J by 0 bases, with 12 bases left in between. The germline V gene encodes CDR1 LGHNA and CDR2 YNFKEQ. The CDR3 spells CASSQDWTPNSGNTIYF. The CDR3 DNA reads TGTGCCAGCAGCCAAGATTGGACCCCGAACTCTGGAAACACCATATATTTT.

The chain has TRBV28 and TRBJ2-5; unclear D gene. Germline loops: CDR1 MDHEN, CDR2 SYDVKM. Trimming shortened V by 6 bases and J by 5 bases, and 13 bases separated the two germline ends. This CDR3 has 13 amino acids. The CDR3 loop is CASRPQGHETQYF. In DNA, the CDR3 is TGTGCCAGCAGACCCCAAGGGCACGAGACCCAGTACTTC.

This chain uses TRBV28 with TRBJ2-1, with a weak D call TRBD1 (6 bases). This CDR3 contains 13 residues. With 5 bases removed from V and 6 bases from J, the gap between germline ends came to 11 bases. Looked up from germline, CDR1 is MDHEN and CDR2 is SYDVKM. This chain's CDR3 is CASSEQGINEQFF. The CDR3 DNA is TGTGCCAGCAGTGAACAGGGAATCAATGAGCAGTTCTTC. Using reference TRBV28 and TRBJ2-1 for the parts outside the CDR3, the full variable domain is DVKVTQSSRYLVKRTGEKVFLECVQDMDHENMFWYRQDPGLGLRLIYFSYDVKMKEKGDIPEGYSVSREKKERFSLILESASTNQTSMYLCASSEQGINEQFFGPGTRLTVL.

CDR3 bases: TGTGCCTGGGGCCGGGACTCTGGGGTAGATACGCAGTATTTT. Protein product: CAWGRDSGVDTQYF. The chain has TRBV30 and TRBJ2-3, with TRBD2 as a possible D gene (6 bases). The CDR3 runs 14 residues. Germline V lookup: CDR1 GTSNPN, CDR2 SVGIG (reference sequence). Trimming cost V 5 bases and J 5 bases, with 17 bases left between them. Looking up the rest from reference TRBV30 and TRBJ2-3 gives the full variable domain: SQTIHQWPATLVQPVGSPLSLECTVEGTSNPNLYWYRQAAGRGLQLLFYSVGIGQISSEVPQNLSASRPQDRQFILSSKKLLLSDSGFYLCAWGRDSGVDTQYFGPGTRLTVL.

This chain uses TRBV4-3 with TRBJ2-1; D remains ambiguous. The CDR3 is made up of 14 amino acids. From germline, CDR1 is LGHNA and CDR2 YSLEER. Trimming shortened V by 3 bases and J by 8 bases, and 14 bases separated the two germline ends. Here the CDR3 reads CASSQRPTWDEQFF. Here the CDR3 DNA reads TGCGCCAGCAGCCAGCGCCCAACTTGGGATGAGCAGTTCTTC.